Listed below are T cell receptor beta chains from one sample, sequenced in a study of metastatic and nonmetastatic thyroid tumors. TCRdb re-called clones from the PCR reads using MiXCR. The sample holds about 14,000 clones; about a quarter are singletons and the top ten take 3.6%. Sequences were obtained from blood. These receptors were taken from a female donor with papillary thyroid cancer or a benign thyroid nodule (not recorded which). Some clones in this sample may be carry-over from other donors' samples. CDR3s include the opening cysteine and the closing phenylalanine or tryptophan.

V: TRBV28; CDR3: CASSLSPGTGGVYGYTF
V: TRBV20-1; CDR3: CSARARDNSYEQYF
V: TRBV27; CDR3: CASSLGPTGASGELFF
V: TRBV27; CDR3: CASSPGTGGVTAYNEQFF
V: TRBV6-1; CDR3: CASSDVGLAGLEQYF
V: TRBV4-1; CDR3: CASSQASGDLWEQYF
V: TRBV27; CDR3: CASSPGTGTGYTF
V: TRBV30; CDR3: CAWSVMGNSPLHF
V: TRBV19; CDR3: CASSISRDNEQFF
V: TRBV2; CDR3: CASTAGGRAWGF
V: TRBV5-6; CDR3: CASSYDSLCEQYF
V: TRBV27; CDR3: CASSLEGGMETKYF
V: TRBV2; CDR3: CASSERGLASGTDTQYF
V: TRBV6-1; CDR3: CASSEFNNYGYTF
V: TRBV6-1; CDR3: CASSPQLTPNTGDLFF
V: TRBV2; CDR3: CASSDQEDTIYF
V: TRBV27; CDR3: CASSLQLNQPQHF
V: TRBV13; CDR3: CASRLGFGSTWELFF
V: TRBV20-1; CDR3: CSASEGVGGQYF
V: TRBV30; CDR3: CAWSEQGGPQHF
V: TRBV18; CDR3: CASSRGRFGEKLFF
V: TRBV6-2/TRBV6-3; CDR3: CASSYGEGNEQFF
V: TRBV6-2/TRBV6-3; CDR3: CASSPSVNTEAFF
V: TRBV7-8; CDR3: CASSLVNGVNTEAFF